What follows are 9 T cell receptor beta chains derived from one specimen sequenced in a study of blood T cell repertoires in COVID-19. Sequenced by immunoSEQ multiplex PCR; TCRdb stores in-frame clones only, minus some. Among approximately 500,000 clones listed, 75% to 90% were seen once. The specimen sequenced was peripheral blood. Every receptor here comes from a human donor in a cohort sampled during active COVID-19.

As to this clone: In the same sample, other DNA sequences code for this CDR3. The rearrangement links TRBV27 to TRBJ1-1, with D perhaps TRBD1 (6 bases). CDR3 length equals 13 residues. With 7 bases removed from V and 5 bases from J, the gap between germline ends came to 14 bases. Germline CDR1 and CDR2: MNHEY and SMNVEV (reference sequence). CDR3 sequence (DNA): TGTGCCAGCACAAGGGGGGGAGGTACTGAAGCTTTCTTT. Its protein is CASTRGGGTEAFF.

This chain uses TRBV28 with TRBJ2-7; 8 bases are shared with TRBD2. The CDR3 has 13 amino acids. Germline assignment: CDR1 MDHEN and CDR2 SYDVKM. V was clipped by 4 bases and J by 5 bases; unmatched bases: 4. The DNA of the CDR3 is TGTGCCAGCAGTTCCGGGACTAGGCACGAGCAGTACTTC. Translated: CASSSGTRHEQYF.

The J gene is TRBJ1-1, the V gene TRBV28; D unclear. V lost 5 bases and J lost 9, with 13 bases in between. The CDR3 is made up of 12 amino acids. Germline CDR1 MDHEN, CDR2 SYDVKM. CDR3 DNA: TGTGCCAGCAGTGCGGGTCCTCCCAAAGCTTTCTTT. Its protein is CASSAGPPKAFF.

This rearrangement joins TRBV28 to TRBJ2-1; TRBD1 matches 7 bases. V was clipped by 0 bases and J by 4 bases; unmatched bases: 3. Germline-derived CDR1 and CDR2 are MDHEN and SYDVKM. This CDR3 is built from 15 residues. The CDR3 DNA is TGTGCCAGCAGTTTATGGACAGGGAAATACAATGAGCAGTTCTTC. Translation gives CASSLWTGKYNEQFF. The variable domain in full, with the rest retrieved from reference TRBV28 and TRBJ2-1, is DVKVTQSSRYLVKRTGEKVFLECVQDMDHENMFWYRQDPGLGLRLIYFSYDVKMKEKGDIPEGYSVSREKKERFSLILESASTNQTSMYLCASSLWTGKYNEQFFGPGTRLTVL.

This chain links TRBV7-2 with TRBJ1-5; D is perhaps TRBD1 (5 bases). Trimming took off 1 base at V and 9 bases at J, with 10 bases between the two ends. The CDR3 is 13 residues long. The germline V gene encodes CDR1 SGHTA and CDR2 FQGNSA. CDR3 protein: CASSLDWGGPQHF. The CDR3 DNA follows: TGTGCCAGCAGCTTAGACTGGGGGGGGCCCCAGCATTTT. Full variable domain (missing parts from reference TRBV7-2 and TRBJ1-5): GAGVSQSPSNKVTEKGKDVELRCDPISGHTALYWYRQSLGQGLEFLIYFQGNSAPDKSGLPSDRFSAERTGGSVSTLTIQRTQQEDSAVYLCASSLDWGGPQHFGDGTRLSIL.

The chain carries TRBV2 and TRBJ2-1, with D possibly being TRBD1 (6 bases). V lost 6 bases, J lost 0 bases, and 12 bases lay in between. The germline V gene encodes CDR1 SNHLY and CDR2 FYNNEI. The CDR3 is 15 amino acids. The CDR3 DNA is TGTGCCAGCAGGCCCGGGACAAACTCCTACAATGAGCAGTTCTTC. It encodes CASRPGTNSYNEQFF.

As for this clone: Other DNA sequences from this sample encode an identical CDR3 as well. The V and J genes are TRBV18 and TRBJ2-7, with 8 bases matching TRBD1. CDR1 and CDR2 from the germline V gene are KGHSH and LQKENI. The junction had 1 base not matched to a gene; V was cut back by 3 bases and J by 0 bases. This CDR3 comprises 14 residues. The CDR3 DNA follows: TGTGCCAGCTCACCTGGGACAGGCTCCTACGAGCAGTACTTC. This encodes CASSPGTGSYEQYF. Variable domain in full (rest from reference TRBV18 and TRBJ2-7): NAGVMQNPRHLVRRRGQEARLRCSPMKGHSHVYWYRQLPEEGLKFMVYLQKENIIDESGMPKERFSAEFPKEGPSILRIQQVVRGDSAAYFCASSPGTGSYEQYFGPGTRLTVT.

The V call is TRBV3-1 (or the pseudogene TRBV3-2), the J call TRBJ2-3; tentative D call: TRBD2 (6 bases). Deletions cut 0 bases from V and 1 base from J, with 14 bases between. Germline V CDR1 and CDR2: LGHDT, YNNKEL (reference sequence). The CDR3 consists of 17 residues. For the CDR3, the DNA is TGTGCCAGCAGCCAAGATTGGAGACTAGGGGGCACAGATACGCAGTATTTT. Translating gives CASSQDWRLGGTDTQYF.

Note on this clone: This sample includes further DNA sequences coding for the same CDR3. V usage is TRBV6-4 and J usage is TRBJ1-2; no clear D. CDR3 length: 14 residues. CDR1 is MRHNA and CDR2 is SNTAGT in the germline V gene. Trimming cost V 6 bases and J 0 bases, with 11 bases left between them. CDR3 residues: CASSAGGTNYGYTF. As DNA, the CDR3 is TGTGCCAGCAGCGCTGGAGGGACTAACTATGGCTACACCTTC.